This TCR beta chain was retrieved from a study of T cells in Graves' hyperthyroidism and ophthalmopathy. This clonotype was observed a few times. Amplification yielded TCR beta CDR3 regions, with RNA transcripts as the source. HTBI primers were the set used in a first-round RT-PCR of the TCR CDR3. A single record per CDR3 protein comes from TCRdb applying MiXCR to the multiplex PCR reads. The table has about 350,000 distinct CDR3 sequences, about 15% seen once. The CDR3 contains 13 residues. The germline gives CDR1 MDHEN, CDR2 SYDVKM. V dropped 7 bases and J dropped 1 base, with 10 bases sitting between them.

The chain recombines TRBV28 with TRBJ1-1; D is uncertain. The TCR sequence derives from a woman aged 30 to 39 with Graves' hyperthyroidism. Sequencing was performed on blood. The CDR3 sequence is CASIPRGNTEAFF. As DNA, the CDR3 is TGTGCCAGCATCCCACGGGGGAACACTGAAGCTTTCTTT.